This TCR beta chain was found in a study of T cells in localized non-small cell lung cancer. According to the study, adjacent lung free of atypia was obtained at least 2 cm from the tumor margin. Assay: immunoSEQ multiplex PCR; the TCRdb copy retains only in-frame clones and omits some. The table has approximately 1,300 clones, 22% seen once. Comment on this clone: Its antigen is as yet unknown.

Whole-study findings and limits: Among the top 100 tumor clones, a median around 62 appeared in adjacent lung. Overall survival was longer when the density of T cells in the blood was higher.

CDR1 is SGHNT, CDR2 YENEEA, per germline. Deletions cut 5 bases from V and 0 bases from J, with 10 bases between. The CDR3 consists of 14 residues. This clonotype was sampled from a male donor older than 55 with stage III squamous cell lung carcinoma. The chain combines TRBV11-3 with TRBJ1-2; maybe TRBD1 (6 bases). The sequencing used normal lung tissue next to the tumor, collected before any cancer treatment. The CDR3 loop is CASSPGVTNYGYTF. The DNA of the CDR3 is TGTGCCAGCAGCCCAGGGGTTACTAACTATGGCTACACCTTC.